The 19 T cell receptor beta chains below were found in one sample sequenced in a study of cytomegalovirus exposure and HLA in healthy donors. Primers included in the PCR were 60 Vbeta and 13 Jbeta primers. The protocol was immunoSEQ multiplex PCR, while the TCRdb copy is restricted to in-frame clones and leaves out a portion. Among approximately 160,000 clones listed, 75% were seen once. Sequencing used PBMCs. These TCRs come from a male donor in good health and CMV-seronegative.

This chain links TRBV5-1 with TRBJ1-2; D perhaps matches TRBD1 (5 bases). V gave up 2 bases and J gave up 6 bases, with 17 bases separating them. This CDR3 comprises 15 residues. CDR1 is SGHRS and CDR2 is YFSETQ in the germline V gene. CDR3 amino acids: CASSFHKGLDNGYTF. For the CDR3, the DNA is TGCGCCAGCAGCTTTCACAAGGGACTGGATAATGGCTACACCTTC.

This clone was picked up one time. The chain uses TRBV27 and TRBJ2-2; TRBD1 agrees at 7 bases. Germline V gives CDR1 MNHEY, CDR2 SMNVEV (reference sequence). J gave up 0 bases and V 4 bases, and 5 bases lay outside the gene matches. The CDR3 extends over 16 amino acids. Here the CDR3 DNA reads TGTGCCAGCAGTTCCTGGGACAGTACGAACACCGGGGAGCTGTTTTTT. Translation gives CASSSWDSTNTGELFF.

J is TRBJ2-5 and V is TRBV18, with 7 bases fitting TRBD1. Looked up from germline, CDR1 is KGHSH and CDR2 is LQKENI. The CDR3 is 14 amino acids. Germline trimming cut 0 bases from V and 2 bases from J; bases unmatched to any gene: 0. The CDR3 nucleotides are TGTGCCAGCTCACCACCACAGGGGCAAGAGACCCAGTACTTC. Translation gives CASSPPQGQETQYF.

The chain has TRBV28 and TRBJ2-7; possible D gene TRBD1, 8 bases. V gave up 6 bases and J gave up 4 bases, with 16 bases separating them. The CDR3 consists of 14 residues. The germline V gene encodes CDR1 MDHEN and CDR2 SYDVKM. Written as DNA, the CDR3 is TGTGCCAGCAGACTACAGGGGGGGTCGTACGAGCAGTACTTC. Encoded protein: CASRLQGGSYEQYF.

The genes are TRBV6-1 and TRBJ1-5; 7 nucleotides line up with TRBD1. V lost 4 bases to trimming and J lost 5 bases; unmatched junction nucleotides: 8. Germline V gene sequence: CDR1 MNHNS, CDR2 SASEGT. The CDR3 extends over 15 amino acids. The CDR3 nucleotides read TGTGCCAGCAGTGGATCGACAGGGTTAGATCAGCCCCAGCATTTT. Protein product: CASSGSTGLDQPQHF.

V and J are TRBV5-1 and TRBJ1-2; D remains ambiguous. CDR1 is SGHRS, CDR2 YFSETQ, per germline. This CDR3 spans 14 amino acids. V was clipped by 0 bases and J by 0 bases, with 6 bases between them. CDR3 protein: CASSLERANYGYTF. In DNA form, the CDR3 reads TGCGCCAGCAGCTTGGAGCGGGCTAACTATGGCTACACCTTC.

This clone was observed a few times. The chain employs TRBV5-6 and TRBJ2-7, with TRBD2 matching 10 bases. CDR1 SGHDT and CDR2 YYEEEE come from the germline V gene. Trimming cost V 4 bases and J 4 bases; bases outside gene matches: 8. This CDR3 contains 15 residues. CDR3 amino acids: CASSRGTSAPYEQYF. The CDR3 nucleotides are TGTGCCAGCAGCCGGGGGACTAGCGCGCCTTACGAGCAGTACTTC. Complete variable domain (other parts from reference TRBV5-6 and TRBJ2-7): DAGVTQSPTHLIKTRGQQVTLRCSPKSGHDTVSWYQQALGQGPQFIFQYYEEEERQRGNFPDRFSGHQFPNYSSELNVNALLLGDSALYLCASSRGTSAPYEQYFGPGTRLTVT.

The chain recombines TRBV7-3 with TRBJ2-1; a weak D match, TRBD2 (5 bases). The CDR3 loop spans 14 amino acids. Germline V gene sequence: CDR1 SGHTA, CDR2 FQGTGA. With 2 bases removed from V and 3 bases from J, the gap between germline ends came to 8 bases. The CDR3 nucleotides are TGTGCCAGCAGCTTACTAGCAGACTACAATGAGCAGTTCTTC. It encodes CASSLLADYNEQFF.

CDR3 coding DNA: TGTGCCAGCAGTTACATAGGAGGTGAAAAACTGTTTTTT. Translating gives CASSYIGGEKLFF. This chain joins TRBV2 and TRBJ1-4; D gene uncertain. This CDR3 region has 13 residues. Germline V gives CDR1 SNHLY, CDR2 FYNNEI. Trimming removed 5 bases from V and 7 bases from J, with 11 bases in between.

This clone was counted once. The chain carries TRBV18 and TRBJ2-5; D is uncertain. The V end was cut by 0 bases, the J end by 11 bases, with 10 bases between. CDR1 and CDR2 (germline): KGHSH, LQKENI. The CDR3 extends over 12 amino acids. The CDR3: CASSPPVPRQYF. CDR3 nucleotide sequence: TGTGCCAGCTCACCACCGGTCCCGCGGCAGTACTTC.

This chain joins TRBV18 and TRBJ2-5; TRBD1 is a possible D gene (6 bases). CDR3 size: 16 residues. V was trimmed by 4 bases and J by 2 bases, leaving 17 bases between them. Germline CDR1 reads KGHSH; CDR2 reads LQKENI. The CDR3 DNA reads as TGTGCCAGCTCACAGAACAATGGACAGTCGCAAGAGACCCAGTACTTC. It yields the protein CASSQNNGQSQETQYF.

The V and J genes are TRBV7-3 and TRBJ2-7, with D maybe TRBD1 (6 bases). The CDR3 is made up of 15 amino acids. The germline gives CDR1 SGHTA, CDR2 FQGTGA. V gave up 11 bases and J gave up 2 bases, with 22 bases separating them. The CDR3 spells CARTRLQGSAYEQYF. The CDR3 coding sequence is TGTGCCCGCACCCGGTTGCAGGGGAGCGCCTACGAGCAGTACTTC.

The rearrangement uses TRBV19 and TRBJ2-7; 8 positions match TRBD2. V lost 5 bases to trimming and J lost 0 bases; unmatched junction nucleotides: 6. CDR1 LNHDA and CDR2 SQIVND come from the germline V gene (reference sequence). The CDR3 covers 15 residues. CDR3 sequence reads: CASSRSGATSYEQYF. The CDR3 DNA reads TGTGCCAGTAGTCGTAGCGGGGCAACCTCCTACGAGCAGTACTTC. Full variable domain (remainder filled in from reference TRBV19 and TRBJ2-7): DGGITQSPKYLFRKEGQNVTLSCEQNLNHDAMYWYRQDPGQGLRLIYYSQIVNDFQKGDIAEGYSVSREKKESFPLTVTSAQKNPTAFYLCASSRSGATSYEQYFGPGTRLTVT.

The chain joins TRBV7-6 to TRBJ2-5; 8 nucleotides match TRBD2. The CDR3 runs to 15 residues. CDR1 is SGHVS and CDR2 is FNYEAQ in the germline V gene. V was clipped by 4 bases and J by 5 bases; unmatched bases: 9. CDR3 region: CASSYQPGGTETQYF. CDR3 coding DNA: TGTGCCAGCAGCTATCAACCGGGGGGGACCGAGACCCAGTACTTC. Based on the CDR3 plus reference TRBV7-6 and TRBJ2-5, the full variable domain is GAGVSQSPRYKVTKRGQDVALRCDPISGHVSLYWYRQALGQGPEFLTYFNYEAQQDKSGLPNDRFSAERPEGSISTLTIQRTEQRDSAMYRCASSYQPGGTETQYFGPGTRLLVL.

With respect to this clone: An end of the junction does not agree with germline; a read error may underlie this. The gene calls are TRBV7-9 and TRBJ1-6, with D possibly being TRBD1 (5 bases). This CDR3 is 15 amino acids long. Germline CDR1 and CDR2: SEHNR and FQNEAQ (reference sequence). CDR3 DNA sequence: TGTTCCAGCAGCTTATCGGACGGGGGTAATTCACCCCTCCACTTT. Amino acid sequence: CSSSLSDGGNSPLHF.

This clone was picked up a small number of times. The V call is TRBV6-5, the J call TRBJ2-5, with a tentative D call TRBD2 (6 bases). V lost 2 bases to trimming and J lost 10 bases, with 14 bases between them. The CDR3 contains 13 residues. Germline CDR1 reads MNHEY; CDR2 reads SVGAGI. CDR3 amino acids: CASSYDKAGSQYF. CDR3 coding DNA: TGTGCCAGCAGTTACGACAAAGCGGGCAGCCAGTACTTC.

This clone was detected only once. V usage is TRBV27 and J usage is TRBJ2-3, with D tentatively TRBD2 (5 bases). The CDR3 consists of 14 residues. Germline CDR1 and CDR2: MNHEY and SMNVEV (reference sequence). With 6 bases removed from V and 6 bases from J, the gap between germline ends came to 16 bases. DNA of the CDR3: TGTGCCAGCAGGGGGATTAGAGGGCGTGATACGCAGTATTTT. Translating it yields CASRGIRGRDTQYF.

Comments on this clone: One junction end disagrees with the germline gene, perhaps due to a read error. The J gene is TRBJ1-2, the V gene TRBV4-3; weak D call: TRBD1 (6 bases). The length of the CDR3 is 16 residues. CDR1 is LGHNA and CDR2 is YSLEER in the germline V gene. The CDR3 DNA reads TGCGCCAGCAGCCAGATACAGGGATCGCTTAACTATGACTACACCTTC. The encoded protein is CASSQIQGSLNYDYTF.

The chain uses TRBV2 and TRBJ2-3, with TRBD1 matching over 7 bases. V was clipped by 3 bases and J by 7 bases; unmatched bases: 7. The CDR3 is 14 residues long. Looked up from germline, CDR1 is SNHLY and CDR2 is FYNNEI. In nucleotides, the CDR3 is TGTGCCAGCAGTGATGATAGGGGGCGAAATACGCAGTATTTT. This sequence encodes CASSDDRGRNTQYF.